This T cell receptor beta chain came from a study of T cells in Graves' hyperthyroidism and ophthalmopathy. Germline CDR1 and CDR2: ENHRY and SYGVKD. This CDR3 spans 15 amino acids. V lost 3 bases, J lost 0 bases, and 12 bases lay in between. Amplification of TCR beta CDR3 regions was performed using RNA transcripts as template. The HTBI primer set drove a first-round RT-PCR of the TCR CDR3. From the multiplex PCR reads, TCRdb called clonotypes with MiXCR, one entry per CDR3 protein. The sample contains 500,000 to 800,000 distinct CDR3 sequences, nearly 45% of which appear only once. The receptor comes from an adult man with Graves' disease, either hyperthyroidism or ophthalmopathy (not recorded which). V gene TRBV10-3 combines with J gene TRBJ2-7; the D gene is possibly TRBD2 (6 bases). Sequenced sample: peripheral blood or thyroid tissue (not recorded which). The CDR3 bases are TGTGCCATCAGTGATTCTAGCGACGTCTCCTACGAGCAGTACTTC. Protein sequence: CAISDSSDVSYEQYF.